Following are 27 T cell receptor beta chains from one sample sequenced in a study of blood T cell repertoires in COVID-19. This table comes from immunoSEQ multiplex PCR, and its TCRdb copy is limited to in-frame clones, with some not included. The data contain around 63,000 clones, 88% of them singletons. The sample consisted of peripheral blood. Receptor source: a man aged 50 or older with active COVID-19.

The V call is TRBV19, the J call TRBJ1-5; possible D gene TRBD1, 6 bases. The ends were cut back, 8 bases at V and 5 bases at J, with 16 bases in the middle. The CDR3 extends over 14 amino acids. Per germline, CDR1 LNHDA and CDR2 SQIVND (reference sequence). In DNA, the CDR3 is TGTGCCAGTCTACAGGGTTTTGGGGATCAGCCCCAGCATTTT. This gives the protein CASLQGFGDQPQHF.

The genes are TRBV7-2 and TRBJ2-1; 9 bases align to TRBD2. The V gene's germline CDR1 is SGHTA and CDR2 FQGNSA. The ends lost 1 base at V and 7 bases at J; junction bases unmatched: 14. This CDR3 region has 18 residues. The CDR3 region is CASSLGPPSLAGENEQFF. The CDR3 DNA reads as TGTGCCAGCAGCTTAGGCCCTCCCTCTTTAGCGGGGGAAAATGAGCAGTTCTTC.

The chain employs TRBV21-1 and TRBJ2-7; the tabulated D call, TRBD1, remains unverified against the DNA. TRBV21-1 corresponds to a pseudogene. This CDR3 comprises 15 residues. The CDR3 loop reads CASSRDSYSSYEQYF. Here the CDR3 DNA reads TGTGCCAGCAGCAGAGACAGCTACAGCTCCTACGAGCAGTACTTC.

This chain links TRBV23-1 with TRBJ2-3, with 8 bases fitting TRBD1. TRBV23-1 is assigned to the ORF class and has an uncertain function. This CDR3 spans 15 amino acids. Losses at the gene ends were 2 bases for V and 2 bases for J; bases not matched to a gene: 3. The CDR3 protein is CASSQPDRATDTQYF. Written as DNA, the CDR3 is TGCGCCAGCAGTCAACCGGACAGGGCCACAGATACGCAGTATTTT.

The gene calls are TRBV7-9 and TRBJ1-1, with TRBD1 matching over 7 bases. CDR3 size: 16 residues. Germline-derived CDR1 and CDR2 are SEHNR and FQNEAQ (reference sequence). V trimming: 3 bases; J trimming: 1 base; junction bases outside the gene matches: 8. The CDR3, as DNA: TGTGCCAGCAGCTTCCCCACAGGGGACACGAACACTGAAGCTTTCTTT. Its protein product is CASSFPTGDTNTEAFF.

The V gene is TRBV7-9, the J gene TRBJ1-4; D is uncertain. The ends were cut back, 5 bases at V and 7 bases at J, with 8 bases in the middle. Germline CDR1 is SEHNR and CDR2 is FQNEAQ (reference sequence). The CDR3 covers 12 residues. CDR3 protein: CASSPHGEKLFF. DNA of the CDR3: TGTGCCAGCAGCCCTCACGGTGAAAAACTGTTTTTT.

About this clone itself: Sequence at one end of the junction differs from germline and may be a read error. The sample holds other DNA sequences that translate to the same CDR3. V is TRBV4-3 and J is TRBJ2-7, with D possibly TRBD1 on 7 matching bases. This CDR3 spans 16 amino acids. In germline, CDR1 is LGHNA, CDR2 YSLEER. The CDR3 is CASSPLGSQGGYEQYF. CDR3 nucleotides: TGCGCCAGCAGCCCCCTAGGGAGTCAGGGGGGCTACGAGCAGTACTTT.

The V gene is TRBV19, the J gene TRBJ2-7; 7 bases are shared with TRBD1. The trim removed 5 bases at V and 3 bases at J, leaving 4 bases unmatched. The CDR3 consists of 13 residues. CDR1 and CDR2 (germline): LNHDA, SQIVND (reference sequence). CDR3 in amino acids: CASSFRQGYEQYF. The CDR3 nucleotides are TGTGCCAGTAGTTTCCGACAGGGCTACGAGCAGTACTTC.

This clone has only one observation. The chain combines TRBV9 with TRBJ2-5; D perhaps matches TRBD1 (5 bases). Deletions cut 5 bases from V and 5 bases from J, with 10 bases between. CDR1 is SGDLS, CDR2 YYNGEE, per germline. This CDR3 has 12 residues. CDR3 region: CASSQGSETQYF. The CDR3 DNA is TGTGCCAGCAGTCAGGGTTCGGAGACCCAGTACTTC.

The chain combines TRBV7-9 with TRBJ1-5; the D is unclear. In germline, CDR1 is SEHNR, CDR2 FQNEAQ (reference sequence). The CDR3 loop spans 16 amino acids. With 4 bases removed from V and 0 bases from J, the gap between germline ends came to 13 bases. DNA for the CDR3: TGTGCCAGCAGCTACTCTCGGGTAACTAGCAATCAGCCCCAGCATTTT. It encodes CASSYSRVTSNQPQHF.

The CDR3 here is CASSPYSNSYEQYF. The CDR3 DNA is TGTGCCAGCAGTCCATACAGTAACTCCTACGAGCAGTACTTC. The chain links TRBV6-5 to TRBJ2-7; D remains ambiguous. Germline V CDR1 and CDR2: MNHEY, SVGAGI. The CDR3 has 14 amino acids. V was trimmed by 5 bases and J by 0 bases, leaving 11 bases between them.

V and J are TRBV2 and TRBJ1-1, with 8 bases identical to TRBD1. There are 14 residues in the CDR3. V was clipped by 3 bases and J by 4 bases; unmatched bases: 4. Germline V gives CDR1 SNHLY, CDR2 FYNNEI. The CDR3 sequence is CASSEGQGATEAFF. The CDR3 DNA follows: TGTGCCAGCAGTGAGGGGCAGGGGGCCACTGAAGCTTTCTTT.

The rearrangement uses TRBV15 and TRBJ2-2, with a tentative D call TRBD1 (5 bases). Germline CDR1 reads LNHNV; CDR2 reads YYDKDF (reference sequence). The CDR3 extends over 15 amino acids. The V gene lost 0 bases and the J gene lost 4 bases, with 9 bases spanning the gap. In DNA form, the CDR3 reads TGTGCCACCAGCAGAGACAGGGTGGTCACCGGGGAGCTGTTTTTT. Protein: CATSRDRVVTGELFF.

This clone was recorded once. This rearrangement joins TRBV19 to TRBJ2-3, with D uncertain. Germline lookup yields CDR1 LNHDA and CDR2 SQIVND (reference sequence). V lost 6 bases, J lost 5 bases, and 6 bases lay in between. The CDR3 is 11 residues long. The CDR3 reads CASRVRDTQYF. The CDR3 DNA reads as TGTGCCAGTAGAGTCAGAGATACGCAGTATTTT.

The chain is built from TRBV5-1 and TRBJ1-1; D not resolved. Germline V gene lookup returns CDR1 SGHRS and CDR2 YFSETQ. The V gene lost 4 bases and the J gene lost 1 base, with 14 bases spanning the gap. The CDR3 is 15 amino acids. The DNA of the CDR3 is TGCGCCAGCAGCCACCGAGCGATAAAGAACACTGAAGCTTTCTTT. This translates into CASSHRAIKNTEAFF.

The rearrangement joins TRBV6-6 to TRBJ2-7; D is possibly TRBD2 (6 bases). V gave up 5 bases and J gave up 0 bases, with 14 bases separating them. The CDR3 consists of 15 residues. Germline values: CDR1 MNHNY, CDR2 SVGAGI (reference sequence). CDR3 loop: CASSATGGPSYEQYF. CDR3 DNA: TGTGCCAGCAGTGCCACCGGGGGACCCTCCTACGAGCAGTACTTC.

This clone was counted a single time. The chain employs TRBV6-4 and TRBJ1-2; D uncertain. The CDR3 totals 13 residues. CDR1 and CDR2 from the germline V gene are MRHNA and SNTAGT. V gave up 3 bases and J gave up 8 bases, with 13 bases separating them. The DNA for the CDR3 is TGTGCCAGCAGTGAAAACACCCGGAGAGGCTACACCTTC. This encodes CASSENTRRGYTF.

The count of this clone is one. This rearrangement joins TRBV7-2 to TRBJ2-3; D not certain. With 7 bases removed from V and 5 bases from J, the gap between germline ends came to 10 bases. The CDR3 loop spans 12 amino acids. The germline gives CDR1 SGHTA, CDR2 FQGNSA. This CDR3 reads CASNLRLDTQYF. The CDR3 nucleotides read TGTGCCAGCAACCTGAGGTTAGATACGCAGTATTTT.

The chain joins TRBV5-1 to TRBJ2-1; D is perhaps TRBD2 (5 bases). The CDR3 is 15 residues long. The V and J ends lost 3 bases and 5 bases respectively, with 15 bases between them. Germline values: CDR1 SGHRS, CDR2 YFSETQ. The CDR3 DNA is TGCGCCAGCAGCTGGGCCCGGGGTCGGGACAATGAGCAGTTCTTC. Amino acid sequence: CASSWARGRDNEQFF. The variable domain in full, completed from reference TRBV5-1 and TRBJ2-1, reads KAGVTQTPRYLIKTRGQQVTLSCSPISGHRSVSWYQQTPGQGLQFLFEYFSETQRNKGNFPGRFSGRQFSNSRSEMNVSTLELGDSALYLCASSWARGRDNEQFFGPGTRLTVL.

The chain is built from TRBV13 and TRBJ2-1, with a possible D match to TRBD2 (5 bases). CDR3 size: 17 residues. Germline V gene sequence: CDR1 PRHDT, CDR2 FYEKMQ (reference sequence). V lost 10 bases and J 6 bases, leaving 28 bases between the germline ends. DNA of the CDR3: TGTGCCACCCATGAGGGCCGGTGGGTAACGAACCGCAATGAGCAGTTCTTC. It encodes CATHEGRWVTNRNEQFF.

The chain carries TRBV4-2 and TRBJ2-1; 13 bases match TRBD2. CDR1 is LGHNA, CDR2 YNFKEQ, per germline. With V trimmed by 4 bases and J by 5 bases, 2 bases remained unmatched. CDR3 length: 15 amino acids. The CDR3 bases are TGTGCCAGCAGCCCGGGACTAGCGGGGAACAATGAGCAGTTCTTC. Residues: CASSPGLAGNNEQFF.

The chain joins TRBV9 to TRBJ2-7, with 7 bases identical to TRBD2. Looked up from germline, CDR1 is SGDLS and CDR2 is YYNGEE. This CDR3 region has 13 residues. The V and J ends lost 4 bases and 5 bases, in that order; junction bases with no gene match: 6. CDR3 DNA: TGTGCCAGCAGCCCTGCGGGGGTCCACGAGCAGTACTTC. This codes for CASSPAGVHEQYF.

This chain links TRBV7-2 with TRBJ2-7, with D perhaps matching TRBD2 (6 bases). V was trimmed by 4 bases and J by 3 bases, leaving 16 bases between them. The CDR3 is 15 amino acids. Germline values: CDR1 SGHTA, CDR2 FQGNSA. CDR3 amino acids: CASSYLGGTLYEQYF. CDR3 DNA: TGTGCCAGCAGCTACCTGGGCGGGACCCTCTACGAGCAGTACTTC.

This chain joins TRBV29-1 and TRBJ2-7; TRBD1 matches at 7 bases. The CDR3 length is 14 residues. Losses at the gene ends were 6 bases for V and 2 bases for J; bases not matched to a gene: 10. Germline values: CDR1 SQVTM, CDR2 ANQGSEA. The CDR3 protein is CSVMDRPSTYEQYF. As DNA, the CDR3 is TGCAGCGTCATGGACAGGCCCTCAACCTACGAGCAGTACTTC.

This rearrangement joins TRBV5-1 to TRBJ2-1, with 8 bases lining up with TRBD2. The CDR3 loop spans 15 amino acids. Per the germline V gene, CDR1 is SGHRS and CDR2 is YFSETQ. Trimming took 6 bases from V and 7 from J; bases not matched to a gene: 12. The CDR3 is CASTFPGGGVNEQFF. Written as DNA, the CDR3 is TGCGCCAGCACCTTCCCGGGGGGGGGTGTGAATGAGCAGTTCTTC.

The V call is TRBV11-2, the J call TRBJ1-2; 10 positions agree with TRBD1. The V gene end was trimmed by 0 bases and the J gene end by 4 bases; junction bases not matched to a gene: 5. Germline V gene data show CDR1 as SGHAT and CDR2 as FQNNGV. This CDR3 has 16 amino acids. The chain's CDR3 is CASSLDPRTGGYGYTF. CDR3 bases: TGTGCCAGCAGCTTAGATCCTCGGACAGGGGGCTATGGCTACACCTTC. Filled out from reference TRBV11-2 and TRBJ1-2, the complete variable domain reads EAGVAQSPRYKIIEKRQSVAFWCNPISGHATLYWYQQILGQGPKLLIQFQNNGVVDDSQLPKDRFSAERLKGVDSTLKIQPAKLEDSAVYLCASSLDPRTGGYGYTFGSGTRLTVV.

The table lists this clone with a count of one. The rearrangement joins TRBV15 to TRBJ2-7; D is possibly TRBD1 (6 bases). Germline assignment: CDR1 LNHNV and CDR2 YYDKDF (reference sequence). V gave up 5 bases and J gave up 4 bases, with 15 bases separating them. The CDR3 is made up of 14 amino acids. The CDR3 loop reads CATSEGTFEYEQYF. The CDR3 DNA sequence: TGTGCCACCAGCGAGGGGACATTCGAGTACGAGCAGTACTTC.